This T cell receptor beta chain was sequenced for a study of regulatory T cells in long-lasting Graves disease. This clonotype has at least ten counts. What it recognizes is unknown. Whole-study results and caveats: Persistent disease was characterized by preferential usage of TRBV28, TRBJ1-2 and TRBJ2-5.

Sample time point: newly diagnosed GD, antithyroid drugs for less than 3 months. PBMCs were the source of the RNA used for TCR sequencing. Guidelines of the American Thyroid Association were used to diagnose Graves' disease. Per the germline V gene, CDR1 is SEHNR and CDR2 is FQNEAQ (reference sequence). V lost 5 bases to trimming and J lost 8 bases, with 16 bases between them. The CDR3 spans 14 residues. HTBI primers from iRepertoire and Arm-PCR of CDR3 regions yielded the TCR beta libraries. TCRdb used MiXCR to reprocess the multiplex PCR reads, holding one entry per CDR3 protein. This sample has about 430,000 distinct CDR3 sequences; approximately 15% occur once, and the top ten carry over 7%. Another study also made use of these data, one on T cells in Graves' hyperthyroidism and ophthalmopathy. That publication notes: Those patients with uncontrolled infection, other autoimmune disease, pregnancy or lactation were excluded. RT-PCR in the first round (using the HTBI primer set) targeted the TCR CDR3.

The sequence was obtained from a woman aged 35 to 49 with Graves disease. Sequencing was performed on peripheral blood mononuclear cells (PBMCs), taken at new diagnosis, from a patient treated with antithyroid drugs. J is TRBJ2-1 and V is TRBV7-9; D possibly matches TRBD1 or TRBD2 (6 bases each). CDR3 amino acids: CASSPASGADEQFF. For the CDR3, the DNA is TGTGCCAGCAGCCCTGCGTCGGGGGCGGATGAGCAGTTCTTC.